This T cell receptor beta chain was identified in a study of cytomegalovirus exposure and HLA in healthy donors. Points from the study as a whole: Per a prior analysis, the majority of TCR beta V segments were productive roughly 90% or roughly 30% of the time. Three chains linked to CMV were shown in vitro to be specific for CMV antigens. CMV serostatus was the only recorded immune exposure for donors.

As for this clone: Its antigen is unidentified.

Germline V gene lookup returns CDR1 LGHNA and CDR2 YNFKEQ. CDR3 length equals 16 residues. Between the trimmed V and J ends, which lost 1 base and 4 bases, there was a span of 13 bases. Primers: 60 Vbeta forward and 13 Jbeta reverse. The table came from immunoSEQ multiplex PCR; TCRdb's copy has only in-frame clones and leaves some out. The top ten clones hold around 1.8% of a sample with roughly 130,000 clones, 70% to 80% of them seen once. Sample: PBMCs. V is TRBV4-2 and J is TRBJ2-2, with D possibly TRBD1 on 5 matching bases. The origin of this receptor is a woman between 45 and 60 years old in good health and CMV-seronegative. This CDR3 reads CASSQARGEVTGELFF. The CDR3 nucleotides are TGTGCCAGCAGCCAAGCTAGGGGCGAGGTCACCGGGGAGCTGTTTTTT.